Given below is one T cell receptor (beta chain) in context. Per the original methods: Reference gene primer amplification in the assay estimated nucleated cell counts. This table comes from immunoSEQ multiplex PCR, and its TCRdb copy is limited to in-frame clones, with some not included. The DNA was the basis for D and trimming; V, J and clone size are from that table. This table holds roughly 190,000 clones, roughly 81% found once. This sample stems from a study of blood T cell repertoires in COVID-19. Study context: COVID-19 samples from acute and convalescent phases originated in the United States, Italy and Spain. From T cells, B-cell-depleted T cells, or PBMCs came the material, which was cDNA or gDNA.

The CDR3 is made up of 17 amino acids. In germline, CDR1 is SGHDT, CDR2 YYEEEE. Trimming took 7 bases from V and 6 from J; bases not matched to a gene: 18. This clonotype originated in a woman in her 70s with active or convalescent COVID-19. This chain links TRBV5-6 with TRBJ1-2, with 10 bases aligning to TRBD1. The source material was peripheral blood. CDR3 DNA sequence: TGTGCCAGCTCACCTACCTGGGACAGGGGATACTTGGATGGCTACACCTTC. The encoded protein is CASSPTWDRGYLDGYTF.